A single sample is the source of the 30 T cell receptor beta chains below, sequenced in a study of blood T cell repertoires in COVID-19. Profiled with immunoSEQ multiplex PCR; TCRdb holds only in-frame clones, not every one. The data show approximately 140,000 clones, almost 90% seen once. The specimen was peripheral blood. The origin of the receptors is a human donor in a cohort sampled during active COVID-19.

J is TRBJ2-6 and V is TRBV28; 12 bases line up with TRBD2. V lost 6 bases and J lost 0; bases outside the gene matches: 6. CDR1 and CDR2 from the germline V gene are MDHEN and SYDVKM. The CDR3 consists of 18 residues. The CDR3 here is CASRTTSGGISGANVLTF. The CDR3 DNA sequence: TGTGCCAGCAGAACGACTAGCGGGGGAATCTCTGGGGCCAACGTCCTGACTTTC. The whole variable domain, filled in from reference TRBV28 and TRBJ2-6, reads DVKVTQSSRYLVKRTGEKVFLECVQDMDHENMFWYRQDPGLGLRLIYFSYDVKMKEKGDIPEGYSVSREKKERFSLILESASTNQTSMYLCASRTTSGGISGANVLTFGAGSRLTVL.

Only one count was recorded for this clone. The chain couples TRBV6-4 to TRBJ2-3, with D perhaps matching TRBD1 (6 bases). With 6 bases removed from V and 4 bases from J, the gap between germline ends came to 11 bases. The CDR3 extends over 13 amino acids. From germline, CDR1 is MRHNA and CDR2 SNTAGT. The CDR3 nucleotides read TGTGCCAGCAGCCCCAGGACAGCAGATACGCAGTATTTT. This translates into CASSPRTADTQYF.

The chain uses TRBV14 and TRBJ1-4; D is perhaps TRBD1 (6 bases). The ends were cut back, 4 bases at V and 1 base at J, with 13 bases in the middle. The CDR3 runs 16 residues. CDR1 SGHDN and CDR2 FVKESK come from the germline V gene. CDR3 DNA: TGTGCCAGCAGCCGACGGGGGGCTCAAACTAATGAAAAACTGTTTTTT. It encodes CASSRRGAQTNEKLFF.

CDR3 loop: CATSRGLAGDGEQYF. For the CDR3, the DNA is TGTGCCACCAGCAGAGGACTAGCGGGAGATGGCGAGCAGTACTTC. J is TRBJ2-7 and V is TRBV15; 12 nucleotides agree with TRBD2. The CDR3 has 15 amino acids. The V and J ends lost 1 base and 6 bases, in that order; junction bases with no gene match: 4. The germline V gene has CDR1 LNHNV and CDR2 YYDKDF (reference sequence).

The V and J genes are TRBV6-1 and TRBJ2-7; maybe TRBD2 (5 bases). Germline V gives CDR1 MNHNS, CDR2 SASEGT. The CDR3 totals 16 residues. V was shortened by 0 bases and J by 1 base, with 13 bases between the two germline ends. In DNA form, the CDR3 reads TGTGCCAGCAGTGAAGCGCTGGGAGCTCGTTCCTACGAGCAGTACTTC. Translation: CASSEALGARSYEQYF.

The count of this clone is one. The same CDR3 is also encoded by other DNA sequences in this sample. As DNA, the CDR3 is TGCGCCAGCAGCTTGGGGGGAGGCTACAATGAGCAGTTCTTC. It is translated as CASSLGGGYNEQFF. The V gene is TRBV5-1, the J gene TRBJ2-1; tentatively, D is TRBD2 (6 bases). The V end lost 0 bases, the J end lost 3 bases, and 7 bases lay between the germline ends. The germline CDR1 and CDR2 sequences are SGHRS and YFSETQ. The CDR3 has 14 amino acids. The whole variable domain, filled in from reference TRBV5-1 and TRBJ2-1, reads KAGVTQTPRYLIKTRGQQVTLSCSPISGHRSVSWYQQTPGQGLQFLFEYFSETQRNKGNFPGRFSGRQFSNSRSEMNVSTLELGDSALYLCASSLGGGYNEQFFGPGTRLTVL.

The chain is built from TRBV7-8 and TRBJ2-2, with 16 positions matching TRBD2. CDR1 and CDR2 (germline): SGHVS, FQNEAQ. This CDR3 contains 20 residues. V was pared by 3 bases and J by 1 base, with 8 bases of the junction left unmatched. CDR3 coding DNA: TGTGCCAGCAGCTTTCCAGGGACTAGCGGGAGGGCGTTGAACACCGGGGAGCTGTTTTTT. As protein: CASSFPGTSGRALNTGELFF.

The chain uses TRBV18 and TRBJ1-5; D is perhaps TRBD1 (5 bases). Germline V lookup: CDR1 KGHSH, CDR2 LQKENI. The V and J ends lost 2 bases and 6 bases respectively, with 5 bases between them. CDR3 length: 12 amino acids. The CDR3 nucleotides read TGTGCCAGCTCACCAACAGGTCAGCCCCAGCATTTT. Translating gives CASSPTGQPQHF.

The chain has TRBV6-2 or TRBV6-3 and TRBJ1-1, with D perhaps matching TRBD1 (6 bases). V was pared by 2 bases and J by 1 base, with 8 bases between. Germline assignment: CDR1 MNHEY and CDR2 SVGEGT. CDR3 length: 14 residues. CDR3 sequence: CASSYDRTNTEAFF. DNA of the CDR3: TGTGCCAGCAGTTACGACAGGACGAACACTGAAGCTTTCTTT.

This CDR3 is CASSRGQRQETQYF. The CDR3 DNA follows: TGTGCCAGCAGTAGGGGACAACGACAAGAGACCCAGTACTTC. The V gene is TRBV27, the J gene TRBJ2-5; tentatively, D is TRBD1 (6 bases). This CDR3 has 14 residues. Trimming removed 5 bases at V and 2 bases at J, with 12 bases between. Germline V CDR1 and CDR2: MNHEY, SMNVEV (reference sequence).

The gene calls are TRBV5-4 and TRBJ2-7; no clear D gene. Per germline, CDR1 SGHNT and CDR2 YYREEE (reference sequence). V lost 2 bases to trimming and J lost 2 bases, with 8 bases between them. The CDR3 consists of 13 residues. This CDR3 reads CASSFPSTYEQYF. As DNA, the CDR3 is TGTGCCAGCAGCTTTCCGAGTACCTACGAGCAGTACTTC.

This clone appeared a few times. This rearrangement joins TRBV6-5 to TRBJ2-7; 9 bases fit TRBD2. The germline V gene encodes CDR1 MNHEY and CDR2 SVGAGI. The ends lost 7 bases at V and 5 bases at J; junction bases unmatched: 9. CDR3 length equals 14 residues. CDR3 in amino acids: CASNLAGDRNEQYF. The CDR3 coding sequence is TGTGCCAGCAATTTAGCGGGAGATAGGAACGAGCAGTACTTC.

The rearrangement uses TRBV19 and TRBJ2-5; D might be TRBD2 (5 bases). Germline-derived CDR1 and CDR2 are LNHDA and SQIVND (reference sequence). V lost 9 bases and J 7 bases, leaving 21 bases between the germline ends. The CDR3 contains 14 residues. The CDR3 coding sequence is TGTGCCAGCCGTCGGGTAGGATCTGAGGGGACCCAGTACTTC. This sequence encodes CASRRVGSEGTQYF.

This clone is a singleton in its sample. CDR3 sequence: CSASQGIAAIAGEQYF. The CDR3 DNA follows: TGCAGTGCTAGTCAGGGTATAGCGGCCATAGCTGGGGAGCAGTACTTC. This chain links TRBV20-1 with TRBJ2-7, with D tentatively TRBD2 (6 bases). The CDR3 sequence is 16 residues long. The V end lost 3 bases, the J end lost 7 bases, and 25 bases lay between the germline ends. The germline V gene has CDR1 DFQATT and CDR2 SNEGSKA (reference sequence).

This chain uses TRBV5-4 with TRBJ1-1; D uncertain. V lost 0 bases and J 3 bases, leaving 9 bases between the germline ends. The germline V gene encodes CDR1 SGHNT and CDR2 YYREEE (reference sequence). CDR3 length equals 14 residues. Here the CDR3 DNA reads TGTGCCAGCAGCTTGGACAGCACCTACACTGAAGCTTTCTTT. Its translation: CASSLDSTYTEAFF.

V gene TRBV6-5 combines with J gene TRBJ1-1, with 7 positions matching TRBD1. After removal of 6 bases from V and 8 bases from J, the junction contained 15 bases not matched to a gene. CDR1 is MNHEY and CDR2 is SVGAGI in the germline V gene. The length of the CDR3 is 15 residues. The CDR3 region is CASRSPGQTHYEAFF. CDR3 nucleotide sequence: TGTGCCAGCAGGAGTCCGGGACAGACACACTACGAAGCTTTCTTT.

The chain recombines TRBV4-1 with TRBJ1-2; the D gene is possibly TRBD1 (5 bases). The CDR3 runs 13 residues. Trimming left V 3 bases short and J 5 bases short, with 10 bases between. CDR1 MGHRA and CDR2 YSYEKL come from the germline V gene. The CDR3 reads CASSQETGYGYTF. DNA of the CDR3: TGCGCCAGCAGCCAGGAAACAGGTTATGGCTACACCTTC.

The rearrangement joins TRBV7-2 to TRBJ2-1, with 8 bases that match TRBD2. The CDR3 is 15 amino acids. Germline CDR1 SGHTA, CDR2 FQGNSA. The junction had 9 bases not matched to a gene; V was cut back by 4 bases and J by 7 bases. CDR3 residues: CASSSPVSGANEQFF. CDR3 sequence (DNA): TGTGCCAGCAGCTCCCCGGTTAGCGGGGCGAATGAGCAGTTCTTC.

This rearrangement joins TRBV6-2 or TRBV6-3 to TRBJ2-5, with TRBD2 matching over 9 bases. J was trimmed by 3 bases and V by 2 bases; bases with no gene match: 4. The CDR3 sequence is 15 residues long. Looked up from germline, CDR1 is MNHEY and CDR2 is SVGEGT. CDR3 sequence reads: CASSYKLAGEETQYF. The CDR3 nucleotides are TGTGCCAGCAGTTACAAGTTAGCGGGGGAAGAGACCCAGTACTTC.

This rearrangement joins TRBV27 to TRBJ1-5; 9 positions match TRBD1. The length of the CDR3 is 16 residues. V lost 5 bases and J lost 6; bases outside the gene matches: 11. CDR1 is MNHEY, CDR2 SMNVEV, per germline (reference sequence). CDR3 in amino acids: CASSLNPGQGSQPQHF. The DNA for the CDR3 is TGTGCCAGCAGTCTAAATCCGGGACAGGGTAGTCAGCCCCAGCATTTT.

The rearrangement joins TRBV5-1 to TRBJ1-6, with TRBD1 matching over 7 bases. CDR3 size: 16 residues. Germline V CDR1 and CDR2: SGHRS, YFSETQ. With 4 bases clipped from V and 6 bases from J, the junction kept 10 bases outside the gene matches. CDR3 residues: CASSPGQEWVNSPLHF. CDR3 sequence (DNA): TGCGCCAGCAGCCCAGGACAGGAATGGGTTAATTCACCCCTCCACTTT. Variable domain in full (rest from reference TRBV5-1 and TRBJ1-6): KAGVTQTPRYLIKTRGQQVTLSCSPISGHRSVSWYQQTPGQGLQFLFEYFSETQRNKGNFPGRFSGRQFSNSRSEMNVSTLELGDSALYLCASSPGQEWVNSPLHFGNGTRLTVT.

This chain joins TRBV7-6 and TRBJ2-7, with a possible D match to TRBD2 (5 bases). The ends were cut back, 1 base at V and 2 bases at J, with 12 bases in the middle. CDR1 and CDR2 from the germline V gene are SGHVS and FNYEAQ. This CDR3 is built from 15 residues. CDR3 bases: TGTGCCAGCAGCTTAGGAGGGCAGGTCACCTACGAGCAGTACTTC. It codes for CASSLGGQVTYEQYF.

The rearrangement joins TRBV7-2 to TRBJ1-2; TRBD1 might be the D (6 bases). CDR3 length equals 14 residues. Germline V lookup: CDR1 SGHTA, CDR2 FQGNSA. V lost 4 bases and J lost 2, with 11 bases in between. Written as DNA, the CDR3 is TGTGCCAGCAGCTCAGGGGTCGGAAACTATGGCTACACCTTC. It encodes CASSSGVGNYGYTF.

The chain employs TRBV11-2 and TRBJ2-4, with D maybe TRBD2 (7 bases). V gave up 4 bases and J gave up 1 base, with 23 bases separating them. CDR1 and CDR2 from the germline V gene are SGHAT and FQNNGV. The CDR3 loop spans 19 amino acids. The CDR3 loop reads CASSSFGGQTAMAKNIQYF. Here the CDR3 DNA reads TGTGCCAGCAGCTCGTTCGGGGGGCAAACTGCCATGGCCAAAAACATTCAGTACTTC.

Regarding this clone: The germline gene is not matched at one end of the junction; a read error may be the cause. The chain employs TRBV7-2 and TRBJ2-4; TRBD2 is a possible D gene (7 bases). Per the germline V gene, CDR1 is SGHTA and CDR2 is FQGNSA. This CDR3 is built from 18 residues. Written as DNA, the CDR3 is TGTGCCAGCAACTTAGGCTACGATCCGCGGGGGCAAAAAAACATTCAGTACTTC. Protein sequence: CASNLGYDPRGQKNIQYF.

The chain recombines TRBV3-1 (or the pseudogene TRBV3-2) with TRBJ2-7, with 7 bases that match TRBD2. The germline CDR1 and CDR2 sequences are LGHDT and YNNKEL (reference sequence). With V trimmed by 0 bases and J by 4 bases, 6 bases remained unmatched. This CDR3 contains 15 residues. CDR3 nucleotide sequence: TGTGCCAGCAGCCAAGAGGCGGGAGAGGGGTACGAGCAGTACTTC. This gives the protein CASSQEAGEGYEQYF.

The sample holds one count of this clone. The rearrangement links TRBV28 to TRBJ1-4; 9 positions agree with TRBD1. The trim removed 10 bases at V and 8 bases at J, leaving 8 bases unmatched. The germline gives CDR1 MDHEN, CDR2 SYDVKM. This CDR3 region has 13 residues. The CDR3 here is CATRDRVREKLFF. The CDR3 DNA sequence: TGTGCCACCAGGGACAGGGTTCGAGAAAAACTGTTTTTT.

V is TRBV6-1 and J is TRBJ2-2; 7 bases fit TRBD1. This CDR3 is 15 amino acids long. Germline assignment: CDR1 MNHNS and CDR2 SASEGT. V dropped 3 bases and J dropped 5; count of bases not matched to a gene: 6. The CDR3 coding sequence is TGTGCCAGCAGTGAGATTCGCAGGGGGACCGGGGAGCTGTTTTTT. Translating gives CASSEIRRGTGELFF.

The rearrangement joins TRBV3-1 (or the pseudogene TRBV3-2) to TRBJ2-7, with D possibly TRBD1 on 6 matching bases. The CDR3 length is 12 residues. Trimming shortened V by 8 bases and J by 0 bases, and 8 bases separated the two germline ends. Germline V gene data show CDR1 as LGHDT and CDR2 as YNNKEL (reference sequence). The CDR3 region has the DNA TGTGCCAGCGGGACATCCTCCTACGAGCAGTACTTC. As protein: CASGTSSYEQYF.

This chain connects TRBV4-2 to TRBJ2-1; 11 bases match TRBD2. This CDR3 contains 16 residues. Unmatched junction bases numbered 1, after V lost 3 bases and J lost 0 bases. Germline V CDR1 and CDR2: LGHNA, YNFKEQ. The CDR3 DNA follows: TGTGCCAGCAGCCATGGGACTAGCGGCTCCTACAATGAGCAGTTCTTC. This codes for CASSHGTSGSYNEQFF.